This T cell receptor beta chain is drawn from a study of a mutant IDH1 vaccine in newly diagnosed glioma (dated by TCRdb to the early 2020s). The study in broad terms: Eight vaccinations were administered to patients in weeks 1, 3, 5, 7, 11, 15, 19 and 23, corresponding to visits V03 through V10. Longitudinal TCRB deep sequencing was performed for 25 to 30 treated patients wherever samples were available for exploratory analyses. Before enrollment, most patients had been given radiochemotherapy with temozolomide as standard therapy, while the rest had received either radiotherapy alone or temozolomide alone. Peripheral blood samples were drawn at six visits, namely V03 (baseline), V05, V07, V10, V12 and V13. Vaccination was initiated 4-6 weeks after radiotherapy alone, or concurrently with temozolomide cycles in the chemotherapy-containing groups. Of the approximately 29 treated patients, roughly 60% were male and approximately 38% were female, and a mean age of approximately 40 years was recorded.

Read against the paper, the sample's time point label means: week 11, during vaccination. Each vaccine dose, consisting of 300 ug of a 20-mer mutant IDH1 peptide in Montanide, was administered subcutaneously with topical imiquimod. Donors had newly diagnosed WHO grade 3 or 4 IDH1-mutant astrocytomas with loss of nuclear ATRX. The samples were drawn from NOA16, a multicentre, single-arm, open-label phase I trial in Germany that tested a mutant IDH1 peptide vaccine in humans for the first time. Genomic DNA for TCRB sequencing was isolated from EDTA blood with the DNeasy Blood and Tissue Kit. Library preparation employed the immunoSEQ multiplex PCR assay. Rearranged TCR beta chain sequences were amplified with the hsTCRB Kit following the manufacturer's protocol. An Illumina MiSeq was used to sequence the TCRB libraries. In the paper's pipeline: The proprietary platform of the kit vendor was used for demultiplexing, trimming and gene mapping. TCRdb re-hosts the immuneACCESS table, in-frame sequences only. Its copies lack some clones; in the studies checked, an unresolved V gene accounts for under half of them, and the cause for the rest is not known. The V and J calls and clone size are taken from that table; D and trimming were inferred from the DNA. Within this sample are some 60,000 clones, with about 80% of them counted one time only. Jointly, the top ten make up roughly 3.5% of the sample.

Results the study describes overall, beyond this receptor: Pseudoprogression seemed to be unrelated to changes in the top peripheral T cell clonotypes found by TCRB sequencing. Immune responses induced by the vaccine were seen in around 94% of patients across multiple MHC alleles. It was noted by the authors that analyses of patient blood samples could not be reproduced owing to sample limitations. PBMC samples for TCRB deep sequencing were selected based on availability.

Comments on this clone: The clone's antigen remains unknown. Base qualities are missing; no much larger clone stands one base away.

Unmatched junction bases come to 5, with V trimmed by 3 bases and J by 2 bases. The germline V gene supplies CDR1 MGHRA and CDR2 YSYEKL. Taken from cysteine to phenylalanine, the CDR3 has 15 residues. Of all the DNA, just the CDR3 is kept, 45 bases in frame from base 1. Source: PBMCs, taken from a glioma patient whose treatment included an IDH1 peptide vaccine. This chain joins TRBV4-1 to TRBJ2-7; 9 bases in the junction line up with TRBD1. This sequence was found in a man aged 30-40 years with glioma. The CDR3 amino acid sequence is: CASSQGQGPAYEQYF. Read as DNA, the sequence is TGCGCCAGCAGCCAGGGACAGGGTCCCGCCTACGAGCAGTACTTC.